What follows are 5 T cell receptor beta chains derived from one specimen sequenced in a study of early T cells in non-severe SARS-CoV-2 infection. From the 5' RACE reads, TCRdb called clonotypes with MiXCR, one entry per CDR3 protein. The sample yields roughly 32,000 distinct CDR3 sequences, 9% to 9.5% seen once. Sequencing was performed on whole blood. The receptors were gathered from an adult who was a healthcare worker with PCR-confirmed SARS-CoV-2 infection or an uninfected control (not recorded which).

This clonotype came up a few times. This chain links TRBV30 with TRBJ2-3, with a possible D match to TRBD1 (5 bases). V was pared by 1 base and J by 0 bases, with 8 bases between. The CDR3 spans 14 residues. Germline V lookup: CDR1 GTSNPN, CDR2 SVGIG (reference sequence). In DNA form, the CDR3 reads TGTGCCTGGAGTGGGGGCGCTAGCACAGATACGCAGTATTTT. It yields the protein CAWSGGASTDTQYF.

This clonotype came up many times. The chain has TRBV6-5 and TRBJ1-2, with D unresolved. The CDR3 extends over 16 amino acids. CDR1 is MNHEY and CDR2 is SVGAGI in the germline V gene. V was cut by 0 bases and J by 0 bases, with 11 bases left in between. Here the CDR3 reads CASSYSSQPPNYGYTF. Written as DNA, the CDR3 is TGTGCCAGCAGTTACTCGAGTCAGCCACCTAACTATGGCTACACCTTC.

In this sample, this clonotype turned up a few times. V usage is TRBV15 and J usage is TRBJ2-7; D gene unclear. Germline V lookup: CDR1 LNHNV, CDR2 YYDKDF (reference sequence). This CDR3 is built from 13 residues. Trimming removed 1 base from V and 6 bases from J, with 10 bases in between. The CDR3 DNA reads TGTGCCACCAGCAGAGGACTGGTCGGCGAGCAGTACTTC. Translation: CATSRGLVGEQYF.

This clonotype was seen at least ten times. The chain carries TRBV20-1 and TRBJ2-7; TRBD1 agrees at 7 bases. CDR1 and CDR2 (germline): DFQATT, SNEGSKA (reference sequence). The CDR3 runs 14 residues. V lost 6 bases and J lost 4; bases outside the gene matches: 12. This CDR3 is CSANPRDRQYEQYF. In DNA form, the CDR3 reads TGCAGTGCAAACCCCCGGGACAGACAATACGAGCAGTACTTC.

In DNA, the CDR3 is TGTGCCAGCAGCTTAGGGACTAGCTCCTACAATGAGCAGTTCTTC. Translated, it gives CASSLGTSSYNEQFF. The chain links TRBV13 to TRBJ2-1, with D possibly matching TRBD2 (6 bases). Deletions cut 0 bases from V and 0 bases from J, with 6 bases between. In germline, CDR1 is PRHDT, CDR2 FYEKMQ (reference sequence). This CDR3 has 15 amino acids.